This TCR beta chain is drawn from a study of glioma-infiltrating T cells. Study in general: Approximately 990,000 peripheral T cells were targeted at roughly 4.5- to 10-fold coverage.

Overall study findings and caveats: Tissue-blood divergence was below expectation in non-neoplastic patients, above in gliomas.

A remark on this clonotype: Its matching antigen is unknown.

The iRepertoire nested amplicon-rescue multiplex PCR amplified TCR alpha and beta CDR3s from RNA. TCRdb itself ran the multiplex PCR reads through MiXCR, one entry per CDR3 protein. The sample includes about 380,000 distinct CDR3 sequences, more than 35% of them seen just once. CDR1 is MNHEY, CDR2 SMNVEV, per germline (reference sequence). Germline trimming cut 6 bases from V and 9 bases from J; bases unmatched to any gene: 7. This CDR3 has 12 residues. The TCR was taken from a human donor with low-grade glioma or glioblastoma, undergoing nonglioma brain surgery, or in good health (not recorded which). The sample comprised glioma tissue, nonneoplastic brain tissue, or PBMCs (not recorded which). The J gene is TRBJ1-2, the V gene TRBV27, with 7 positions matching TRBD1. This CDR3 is CASRIPGGRYTF. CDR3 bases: TGTGCCAGCAGGATCCCAGGGGGTCGCTACACCTTC.